The next 21 T cell receptor beta chains were all read from a single sample in a study of T cell responses to AZD1222 COVID-19 vaccine. The table came from immunoSEQ multiplex PCR; TCRdb's copy has only in-frame clones and leaves some out. Of roughly 80,000 clones detected, 85% to 90% appear once; the ten largest clones hold approximately 5.4%. The sample was peripheral blood, taken on day 0 of AZD1222 vaccination. All receptors come from an adult in good health.

The chain couples TRBV7-9 to TRBJ2-3; D unclear. CDR1 and CDR2 from the germline V gene are SEHNR and FQNEAQ (reference sequence). Trimming shortened V by 5 bases and J by 8 bases, and 14 bases separated the two germline ends. This CDR3 has 13 amino acids. CDR3 sequence (DNA): TGTGCCAGCAGCGGTCCCCAGATGGGTACGCAGTATTTT. Its translation: CASSGPQMGTQYF.

CDR3 nucleotide sequence: TGTGCCAGCAGTTCGCCGGGACAGGGGAACGAAAAACTGTTTTTT. It yields the protein CASSSPGQGNEKLFF. This rearrangement joins TRBV27 to TRBJ1-4; 10 bases align to TRBD1. Germline V gene data show CDR1 as MNHEY and CDR2 as SMNVEV (reference sequence). This CDR3 comprises 15 residues. J gave up 8 bases and V 4 bases, and 7 bases lay outside the gene matches.

The J gene is TRBJ1-5, the V gene TRBV15; D possibly corresponds to TRBD1 (6 bases). Germline lookup yields CDR1 LNHNV and CDR2 YYDKDF (reference sequence). The V end lost 7 bases, the J end lost 9 bases, and 28 bases lay between the germline ends. The CDR3 runs to 17 residues. CDR3: CATTADVSLGHRGPQHF. The CDR3 DNA follows: TGTGCCACCACTGCTGATGTTTCCCTGGGACACCGAGGGCCCCAGCATTTT.

The chain carries TRBV3-1 (or the pseudogene TRBV3-2) and TRBJ1-1, with D uncertain. The length of the CDR3 is 15 residues. From germline, CDR1 is LGHDT and CDR2 YNNKEL (reference sequence). V lost 4 bases and J 4 bases, leaving 16 bases between the germline ends. Here the CDR3 DNA reads TGTGCCAGCAGCCTAACGACTCGTCGGGGCACTGAAGCTTTCTTT. Encoded protein: CASSLTTRRGTEAFF.

The J gene is TRBJ1-6, the V gene TRBV6-2 or TRBV6-3; D is perhaps TRBD1 (5 bases). This CDR3 is built from 15 residues. Trimming left V 5 bases short and J 12 bases short, with 20 bases between. Germline loops: CDR1 MNHEY, CDR2 SVGEGT. DNA of the CDR3: TGTGCCAGCAGTGACCGGGACCCGTGGAAACTACCCCTCCACTTT. Encoded protein: CASSDRDPWKLPLHF.

The chain recombines TRBV19 with TRBJ2-1; D gene uncertain. CDR1 and CDR2 from the germline V gene are LNHDA and SQIVND (reference sequence). V was clipped by 1 base and J by 3 bases, with 10 bases between them. This CDR3 comprises 15 residues. The CDR3: CASSIVRNIYNEQFF. CDR3 sequence (DNA): TGTGCCAGTAGTATAGTACGGAATATCTACAATGAGCAGTTCTTC.

This sequence joins TRBV27 and TRBJ2-7, with D perhaps given as TRBD1 or TRBD2 (5 bases each). The CDR3 extends over 15 amino acids. V was trimmed by 6 bases and J by 6 bases, leaving 21 bases between them. Germline CDR1 reads MNHEY; CDR2 reads SMNVEV (reference sequence). CDR3 nucleotide sequence: TGTGCCAGCAGACCCGGTCAGGGAGCGGTCGGCGAGCAGTACTTC. Protein: CASRPGQGAVGEQYF.

V usage is TRBV6-4 and J usage is TRBJ2-6; possible D gene TRBD1, 6 bases. CDR3 length: 15 residues. The germline V and J ends were trimmed by 5 bases and 0 bases, with 8 bases remaining between them. CDR1 MRHNA and CDR2 SNTAGT come from the germline V gene. The CDR3: CASSQDSSGANVLTF. As DNA, the CDR3 is TGTGCCAGCAGTCAGGACAGCTCTGGGGCCAACGTCCTGACTTTC.

This clone was observed a single time. The rearrangement links TRBV30 to TRBJ1-5; 9 bases line up with TRBD1. CDR1 and CDR2 from the germline V gene are GTSNPN and SVGIG (reference sequence). The CDR3 consists of 14 residues. V lost 1 base, J lost 7 bases, and 5 bases stayed unmatched. In nucleotides, the CDR3 is TGTGCCTGGAGTGGGGGACAGGGCGCGCAGCCCCAGCATTTT. Protein product: CAWSGGQGAQPQHF.

The chain has TRBV6-5 and TRBJ1-5, with D hard to call. Germline V CDR1 and CDR2: MNHEY, SVGAGI. This CDR3 is built from 15 residues. V was pared by 1 base and J by 7 bases, with 14 bases between. CDR3 sequence: CASSYLSRDEQPQHF. The CDR3 DNA follows: TGTGCCAGCAGTTACTTATCCCGTGACGAACAGCCCCAGCATTTT.

The rearrangement links TRBV7-6 to TRBJ2-1; 13 bases map to TRBD2. The germline CDR1 and CDR2 sequences are SGHVS and FNYEAQ. This CDR3 is built from 15 residues. V lost 4 bases, J lost 4 bases, and 1 base stayed unmatched. CDR3 sequence reads: CASSSGLAGYNEQFF. CDR3 nucleotide sequence: TGTGCCAGCAGCTCGGGACTAGCGGGGTACAATGAGCAGTTCTTC.

The gene calls are TRBV19 and TRBJ2-7; D might be TRBD1 (6 bases). The germline CDR1 and CDR2 sequences are LNHDA and SQIVND (reference sequence). V dropped 5 bases and J dropped 2 bases, with 10 bases sitting between them. CDR3 size: 13 residues. CDR3 nucleotides: TGTGCCAGTAGTCCTGGACAGACCTACGAGCAGTACTTC. Protein sequence: CASSPGQTYEQYF.

The chain is built from TRBV18 and TRBJ2-7; D gene ambiguous. The germline V gene encodes CDR1 KGHSH and CDR2 LQKENI. Trimming cost V 1 base and J 3 bases, with 10 bases left between them. There are 14 residues in the CDR3. Here the CDR3 reads CASSPRLEDYEQYF. CDR3 nucleotides: TGTGCCAGCTCACCACGACTGGAAGACTACGAGCAGTACTTC.

The chain carries TRBV5-8 and TRBJ1-6; 9 bases align to TRBD1. Per the germline V gene, CDR1 is SGHTS and CDR2 is YDEGEE. The CDR3 covers 15 residues. After removal of 1 base from V and 8 bases from J, the junction contained 4 bases not matched to a gene. The CDR3 loop is CASSLTGGTDSPLHF. The CDR3, as DNA: TGTGCCAGCAGCTTGACAGGGGGCACTGATTCACCCCTCCACTTT.

This rearrangement joins TRBV6-5 to TRBJ1-5; D remains unclear. This CDR3 spans 12 amino acids. Germline V gene lookup returns CDR1 MNHEY and CDR2 SVGAGI. The V end was cut by 4 bases, the J end by 6 bases, with 7 bases between. CDR3 protein: CASSFISQPQHF. DNA of the CDR3: TGTGCCAGCAGTTTTATTAGTCAGCCCCAGCATTTT.

The CDR3 region is CASSLARVAGGPNTGELFF. CDR3 DNA sequence: TGTGCCAGCAGCTTAGCGAGGGTAGCGGGGGGCCCGAACACCGGGGAGCTGTTTTTT. The chain combines TRBV7-8 with TRBJ2-2; TRBD2 matches at 10 bases. The CDR3 sequence is 19 residues long. The V gene end was trimmed by 0 bases and the J gene end by 0 bases; junction bases not matched to a gene: 7. In germline, CDR1 is SGHVS, CDR2 FQNEAQ.

The chain links TRBV7-2 to TRBJ2-7, with D tentatively TRBD2 (5 bases). Per germline, CDR1 SGHTA and CDR2 FQGNSA. Trimming took off 5 bases at V and 3 bases at J, with 14 bases between the two ends. This CDR3 has 14 amino acids. CDR3 loop: CASSTPGTNYEQYF. In DNA form, the CDR3 reads TGTGCCAGCAGCACCCCGGGAACAAACTACGAGCAGTACTTC.

The chain carries TRBV6-6 and TRBJ1-5, with a possible D match to TRBD1 (5 bases). The CDR3 runs to 18 residues. Looked up from germline, CDR1 is MNHNY and CDR2 is SVGAGI (reference sequence). Trimming removed 5 bases from V and 1 base from J, with 21 bases in between. Written as DNA, the CDR3 is TGTGCCAGCAGTCGGGACTCCCCTAGTACTAGAAGCAATCAGCCCCAGCATTTT. Encoded protein: CASSRDSPSTRSNQPQHF.

The genes are TRBV7-3 and TRBJ2-3, with a possible D match to TRBD2 (5 bases). Trimming took 8 bases from V and 1 from J, leaving 13 bases between them. Germline V gives CDR1 SGHTA, CDR2 FQGTGA. This CDR3 has 14 amino acids. The CDR3 coding sequence is TGTGCCAGCGCTTCTGTCGGGGGCACAGATACGCAGTATTTT. Amino acid sequence: CASASVGGTDTQYF.

V gene TRBV24-1 combines with J gene TRBJ2-2; 9 bases fit TRBD1. The CDR3 contains 16 residues. The germline V gene has CDR1 KGHDR and CDR2 SFDVKD. V was clipped by 0 bases and J by 6 bases; unmatched bases: 4. CDR3 nucleotide sequence: TGTGCCACCAGTGATTTGGACAGGGGGTTCGCCGGGGAGCTGTTTTTT. Translated, it gives CATSDLDRGFAGELFF.

The genes are TRBV6-5 and TRBJ1-5; D not certain. Trimming took off 8 bases at V and 0 bases at J, with 14 bases between the two ends. Germline V gives CDR1 MNHEY, CDR2 SVGAGI. The CDR3 spans 15 residues. The CDR3 spells CASLKRVNSNQPQHF. The CDR3 bases are TGTGCCAGCCTTAAAAGGGTAAATAGCAATCAGCCCCAGCATTTT.